This T cell receptor beta chain is drawn from a study of blood T cell repertoires in COVID-19. The method was immunoSEQ multiplex PCR; TCRdb's version includes in-frame clones alone and lacks a portion of them. The sample holds some 380,000 clones, roughly 90% seen once. The source is a woman between 40 and 50 years old with acute COVID-19. The sample consisted of PBMCs or T cells enriched from blood (not recorded which).

The CDR3 loop is CASSQIGGGPYYTF. DNA of the CDR3: TGTGCCAGCAGCCAGATCGGCGGGGGGCCCTACTACACCTTC. The chain is built from TRBV6-5 and TRBJ1-2; tentative D call: TRBD1 (6 bases). The CDR3 is 14 residues long. With 6 bases removed from V and 10 bases from J, the gap between germline ends came to 21 bases. Looked up from germline, CDR1 is MNHEY and CDR2 is SVGAGI.